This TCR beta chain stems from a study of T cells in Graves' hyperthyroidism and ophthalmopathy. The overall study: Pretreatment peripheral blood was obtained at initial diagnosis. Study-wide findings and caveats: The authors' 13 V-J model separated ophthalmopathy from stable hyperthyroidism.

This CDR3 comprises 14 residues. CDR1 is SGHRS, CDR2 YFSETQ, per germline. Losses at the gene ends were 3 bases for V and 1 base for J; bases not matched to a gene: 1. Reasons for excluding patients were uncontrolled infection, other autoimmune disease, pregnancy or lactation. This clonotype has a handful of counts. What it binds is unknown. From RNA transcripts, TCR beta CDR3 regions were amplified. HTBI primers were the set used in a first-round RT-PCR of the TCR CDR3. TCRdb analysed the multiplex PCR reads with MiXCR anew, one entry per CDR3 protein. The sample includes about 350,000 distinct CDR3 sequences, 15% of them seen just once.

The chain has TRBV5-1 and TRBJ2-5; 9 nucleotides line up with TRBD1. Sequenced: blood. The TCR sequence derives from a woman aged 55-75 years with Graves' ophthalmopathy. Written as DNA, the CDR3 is TGCGCCAGCAGCTGGGGACAGGGCCAAGAGACCCAGTACTTC. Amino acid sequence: CASSWGQGQETQYF.